Below, 13 T cell receptor beta chains from the same sample are listed, as sequenced in a study of blood T cell repertoires in COVID-19. Using immunoSEQ multiplex PCR, the repertoire was profiled, and TCRdb retains in-frame clones only, with some absent. The profile shows about 64,000 clones, approximately 84% of them singletons. Sequenced: peripheral blood. Receptors originate from a middle-aged man with active COVID-19.

V is TRBV14 and J is TRBJ2-3; 7 nucleotides agree with TRBD2. Per the germline V gene, CDR1 is SGHDN and CDR2 is FVKESK. The CDR3 runs to 14 residues. After removal of 7 bases from V and 3 bases from J, the junction contained 7 bases not matched to a gene. The CDR3 reads CASTRGRGTDTQYF. The CDR3 DNA sequence: TGTGCCAGCACCCGTGGGCGGGGGACAGATACGCAGTATTTT.

This chain connects TRBV5-1 to TRBJ1-5; D is ambiguous. The CDR3 is 13 amino acids. From germline, CDR1 is SGHRS and CDR2 YFSETQ. V lost 4 bases, J lost 3 bases, and 8 bases lay in between. The chain's CDR3 is CASSEAPNQPQHF. The CDR3 nucleotides read TGCGCCAGCAGCGAAGCTCCCAATCAGCCCCAGCATTTT.

The V and J genes are TRBV13 and TRBJ2-7; tentatively, D is TRBD1 (5 bases). Germline V gene data show CDR1 as PRHDT and CDR2 as FYEKMQ (reference sequence). Trimming took 4 bases from V and 9 from J, leaving 16 bases between them. The length of the CDR3 is 13 residues. CDR3 in DNA: TGTGCCAGCAGCTGGGGTAGGGGTTCAAGGCAGTACTTC. Encoded protein: CASSWGRGSRQYF.

This clone was picked up a small number of times. The CDR3 reads CASSLLFSNQPQHF. DNA of the CDR3: TGCGCCAGCAGCCTACTCTTTAGCAATCAGCCCCAGCATTTT. This chain joins TRBV4-1 and TRBJ1-5, with D unresolved. The germline gives CDR1 MGHRA, CDR2 YSYEKL. This CDR3 contains 14 residues. Trimming removed 4 bases at V and 0 bases at J, with 7 bases between.

This chain connects TRBV6-5 to TRBJ2-3; D ambiguous. The CDR3 contains 14 residues. Trimming pared 6 bases from V and 4 bases from J, leaving 14 bases between. Germline lookup yields CDR1 MNHEY and CDR2 SVGAGI. CDR3 protein: CASRLRFGADTQYF. CDR3 in DNA: TGTGCCAGCAGACTTAGGTTCGGAGCAGATACGCAGTATTTT.

This clone was observed a single time. The chain links TRBV11-1 to TRBJ1-1, with 9 bases identical to TRBD1. The length of the CDR3 is 16 residues. Germline V gene data show CDR1 as SGHAT and CDR2 as FQDESV (reference sequence). Losses at the gene ends were 5 bases for V and 3 bases for J; bases not matched to a gene: 10. CDR3 coding DNA: TGTGCCAGCAGCCCCCCCGAGGGACAGGGTTACACTGAAGCTTTCTTT. It specifies CASSPPEGQGYTEAFF.

V and J are TRBV3-1 (or the pseudogene TRBV3-2) and TRBJ2-7; 11 nucleotides line up with TRBD2. Germline V gene lookup returns CDR1 LGHDT and CDR2 YNNKEL (reference sequence). The CDR3 has 15 residues. Losses at the gene ends were 3 bases for V and 1 base for J; bases not matched to a gene: 2. CDR3 amino acids: CASSHGTSGSYEQYF. The CDR3 nucleotides read TGTGCCAGCAGCCACGGGACTAGCGGTTCCTACGAGCAGTACTTC.

The CDR3 DNA follows: TGTGCCAGCTCACCTGCTCGACAGAGCTACACTGAAGCTTTCTTT. Amino acids: CASSPARQSYTEAFF. The chain links TRBV18 to TRBJ1-1; TRBD1 is a possible D gene (5 bases). The CDR3 loop spans 15 amino acids. Germline CDR1 KGHSH, CDR2 LQKENI. Trimming removed 3 bases from V and 3 bases from J, with 14 bases in between.

The chain recombines TRBV5-1 with TRBJ2-5; no clear D. V was shortened by 5 bases and J by 5 bases, with 10 bases between the two germline ends. The CDR3 totals 12 residues. Germline values: CDR1 SGHRS, CDR2 YFSETQ. The chain's CDR3 is CASSTTTETQYF. The CDR3, as DNA: TGCGCCAGCAGTACTACGACGGAGACCCAGTACTTC.

Notes on this clone: The same CDR3 arises from other DNA sequences in this sample as well. This chain joins TRBV5-4 and TRBJ2-3, with 10 bases matching TRBD2. Germline V gene sequence: CDR1 SGHNT, CDR2 YYREEE (reference sequence). This CDR3 is 16 amino acids long. The V segment lost 0 bases and the J segment 2 bases; nucleotides outside the gene matches: 3. The CDR3 loop reads CASSLVAGGDTDTQYF. CDR3 in DNA: TGTGCCAGCAGCTTGGTAGCGGGGGGCGACACAGATACGCAGTATTTT. The full variable domain, completed using reference TRBV5-4 and TRBJ2-3, is ETGVTQSPTHLIKTRGQQVTLRCSSQSGHNTVSWYQQALGQGPQFIFQYYREEENGRGNFPPRFSGLQFPNYSSELNVNALELDDSALYLCASSLVAGGDTDTQYFGPGTRLTVL.

This chain joins TRBV3-1 (or the pseudogene TRBV3-2) and TRBJ2-1, with D maybe TRBD2 (5 bases). The germline V gene has CDR1 LGHDT and CDR2 YNNKEL (reference sequence). Trimming took off 4 bases at V and 2 bases at J, with 12 bases between the two ends. The CDR3 covers 15 residues. The CDR3: CASSPQRIPYNEQFF. The CDR3 DNA reads TGTGCCAGCAGCCCCCAGCGGATACCCTACAATGAGCAGTTCTTC.

The rearrangement links TRBV19 to TRBJ2-2, with D hard to call. CDR3 size: 12 residues. Trimming took 5 bases from V and 4 from J, leaving 5 bases between them. The V gene's germline CDR1 is LNHDA and CDR2 SQIVND (reference sequence). The CDR3 is CASSYSTGELFF. The CDR3 DNA is TGTGCCAGTAGTTACAGCACCGGGGAGCTGTTTTTT.

The chain recombines TRBV3-1 (or the pseudogene TRBV3-2) with TRBJ2-3, with 9 bases fitting TRBD2. This CDR3 has 16 amino acids. From germline, CDR1 is LGHDT and CDR2 YNNKEL (reference sequence). Trimming cost V 1 base and J 4 bases; bases outside gene matches: 6. CDR3 nucleotide sequence: TGTGCCAGCAGCCAAGTCGATGTAGCGGGAGCAGATACGCAGTATTTT. Amino acid sequence: CASSQVDVAGADTQYF.